This note documents a single T cell receptor (beta chain) sequence. In its sample, this clonotype was seen a few times. This clone's antigen is unknown. Base qualities are not provided; no much larger clone lies one nucleotide away. This entry is derived from a study of spatial heterogeneity in lung cancer (dated by TCRdb to between 2018 and 2021). General notes on the study: Beta-chain transcripts were consistently detected in greater numbers than alpha-chain transcripts, which likely reflects a higher abundance of beta-chain transcripts. Nonsynonymous mutation counts, determined by whole-exome sequencing of tumor tissue, were related to TCR repertoire features. TCR alpha and beta repertoires were quantitatively compared across multiple tumor regions, matched nontumor lung and blood in non-small cell lung cancer. Both alpha and beta chains were TCR-sequenced in samples taken at surgery, namely 220 tumor regions, around 61 matched nontumor lung samples and 50 to 60 PBMC samples. In the raw uncorrected reads, each unique combination of TCR and UMI appeared on average more than ten times.

The sample's time point label is to be understood as: sample taken at primary tumor resection. Donors were about 70 patients with early-stage, untreated non-small cell lung cancer from the lung TRACERx cohort. Without any cell sorting, TCR sequencing was performed on whole RNA extracted either from tumor and nontumor lung tissue or from cryopreserved PBMC samples. A patient was chosen for TCR sequencing only when enough RNA was available from at least two tumor regions. V drops 4 bases and J drops 0 bases, leaving 11 bases in between. Inclusive of the bounding cysteine and phenylalanine, the CDR3 is 15 residues long. The retained sequence is limited to the CDR3, 45 bases, with the frame set at the first base. Via the germline V gene, CDR1 is SGHRS and CDR2 YFSETQ. Broader findings and caveats from the paper: Ubiquitous expanded tumor TCRs showed up in blood more often at tumor resection than at routine follow-up. Additional single-cell paired TCR alpha and beta sequencing was considered necessary to confirm, at a functional level, the hypothesis that regional TCRs recognize regional mutations.

The method behind the library was 5' RACE. Sequencing relied on a NextSeq 500. The TCR library protocol attached a unique molecular identifier to each TCR cDNA molecule to allow correction of PCR and sequencing errors. The study's own analysis went as follows. Decombinator tools were used for TCR identification, UMI-based error correction and CDR3 extraction. TCRs above a frequency of 2 per 1,000, corresponding to the top 1% of the tumor frequency distribution, were defined as expanded. Each repertoire was subsampled 100 times to 5,000 TCRs, after which Renyi diversity was computed with the R vegan package. CDR3 similarity networks were built from amino acid triplet string-kernel similarity, connecting CDR3s with pairwise similarity above 0.82. TCRdb took the public reads, trimmed them with fastp at Q25, ran MiXCR for clone calling and kept in-frame beta chains. Rows with one shared CDR3 protein collapse into an entry with the most common genes and DNA. The authors' filters were not applied to this entry. The sample profile shows 35,000 to 55,000 distinct CDR3 sequences; roughly an eighth of them were found once. Around 54% of the sample is in the top ten clones.

Recombination linked TRBV5-1 to TRBJ1-5, and TRBD1 may be the D gene, going by 6 matching bases. This clonotype was sampled from a male donor with early-stage non-small cell lung cancer. The sample was PBMCs, taken at surgery. The nucleotide sequence reads TGCGCCAGCAGCCTCCAGGGGAATAGCAATCAGCCCCAGCATTTT. The resulting protein is CASSLQGNSNQPQHF.